This T cell receptor beta chain comes out of a study of blood T cell repertoires in COVID-19. Using immunoSEQ multiplex PCR, the repertoire was profiled, and TCRdb retains in-frame clones only, with some absent. The sample gives some 150,000 clones, about 87% of which show up once; more than 3.5% is in the top ten. With 2 bases removed from V and 4 bases from J, the gap between germline ends came to 11 bases. The CDR3 extends over 14 amino acids. Germline-derived CDR1 and CDR2 are KGHSH and LQKENI. Sequencing was carried out using peripheral blood. The clonotype originates from a woman in her 40s with acute or convalescent COVID-19. The rearrangement uses TRBV18 and TRBJ1-1; D unclear. In DNA, the CDR3 is TGTGCCAGCTCACCAGTGGCGGGGAGCACTGAAGCTTTCTTT. The encoded protein is CASSPVAGSTEAFF.